The T cell receptor (beta chain) described here comes from a study of blood T cell repertoires in COVID-19. Study at large: Some COVID-19 samples were acute and others convalescent; all came from the United States, Italy and Spain.

Looked up from germline, CDR1 is SEHNR and CDR2 is FQNEAQ (reference sequence). V lost 5 bases to trimming and J lost 5 bases, with 12 bases between them. There are 13 residues in the CDR3. In the study's own analysis: Estimation of nucleated cell counts was performed using reference gene primer amplification. The repertoire was sequenced with immunoSEQ multiplex PCR; TCRdb's copy has only in-frame clones and lacks some. V and J calls and clone size are those listed in that table; D and trimming were worked out from the DNA. The table records 100,000 to 150,000 clones, roughly 90% of them present only once. Patients at the Seattle site were enrolled during active infection and followed longitudinally.

The TCR was taken from a man between 45 and 60 years old with COVID-19, enrolled during active disease. Sequencing used peripheral blood. The V gene is TRBV7-9, the J gene TRBJ1-1, with D tentatively TRBD1 (6 bases). The CDR3 is CASSPTGTTEAFF. CDR3 coding DNA: TGTGCCAGCAGCCCAACCGGGACAACTGAAGCTTTCTTT.